This is a list of T cell receptor beta chains from one sample in a study of glioma-infiltrating T cells. TCRdb called the multiplex PCR reads again in MiXCR, with one record for every CDR3 protein. The data hold some 180,000 distinct CDR3 sequences, with approximately 30% observed a single time. The source material was glioma tissue, nonneoplastic brain tissue, or PBMCs (not recorded which). The source of these receptors is a human donor with low-grade glioma or glioblastoma, undergoing nonglioma brain surgery, or in good health (not recorded which). The CDR3 runs from the conserved cysteine through the conserved F or W. A D gene is named only where the DNA matches it firmly. Expanded clones get a size class; other rows say once, few or many, or leave the size out.

abundance	v_gene	len	d_gene	j_gene	CDR3nt	CDR3aa
many	TRBV7-9	12	-	TRBJ1-1	TGTGCCAGCAGCTCCTCCGGGACACCCTCTCTTTTT	CASSSSGTPSLF
many	TRBV7-2	15	TRBD2	TRBJ2-5	TGTGCCAGCAGCTTAGTAGCGGGCAATTCAGAGACCCAGTACTTC	CASSLVAGNSETQYF
-	TRBV18	13	-	TRBJ2-6	TGTGCCAGCTCACCGGACTTGGCCAACGTCCTGACTTTC	CASSPDLANVLTF
-	TRBV27	14	TRBD2	TRBJ2-7	TGTGCCAGCAGGGTAAGCGGGGTAACCTACGAGCAGTACTTC	CASRVSGVTYEQYF
few	TRBV5-1	14	-	TRBJ2-2	TGCGCCAGCAGCTTGATCAGCGGTAACGGGGAGCTGTTTTTT	CASSLISGNGELFF
-	TRBV5-4	16	-	TRBJ1-5	TGTGCCAGCAGCTTCCTTGACACGCCAGGGGATCAGCCCCAGCATTTT	CASSFLDTPGDQPQHF
-	TRBV9	14	-	TRBJ1-1	TGTGCCAGCAGCGTAGAACCTCTGGGGACTGAAGCTTTCTTT	CASSVEPLGTEAFF
-	TRBV19	14	-	TRBJ1-2	TGTGCCAGTACGGGACGGGGGGCGCGATTTGGCTACACCTTC	CASTGRGARFGYTF
many	TRBV28	14	-	TRBJ2-7	TGTGCCAGCAGTTTCGGTGGGGGCTCCTACGAGCAGTACTTC	CASSFGGGSYEQYF
many	TRBV6-1	13	-	TRBJ2-5	TGTGCCAGCGGAGAGGACAGCCAAGAGACCCAGTACTTC	CASGEDSQETQYF
many	TRBV6-1	13	TRBD1	TRBJ1-2	TGTGCCAGCAGTGACCGGGACAGGGCTGGCTACACCTTC	CASSDRDRAGYTF
-	TRBV27	14	TRBD1	TRBJ2-7	TGTGCCAGCAGTCCCGCGACAGGGGGAAAGGCCCAGTACTTC	CASSPATGGKAQYF
many	TRBV20-1	13	-	TRBJ2-7	TGCAGTGCCCCCCGGGACAACTCCTACGAGCAGTACTTC	CSAPRDNSYEQYF
many	TRBV28	15	-	TRBJ1-5	TGTGCCAGCAGTTTGTTACAGGGAGAGGTTCAGCCCCAGCATTTT	CASSLLQGEVQPQHF
-	TRBV6-6	14	-	TRBJ2-2	TGTGCCAGCAGCAGAAGGACGGAGACCGAGGAGCTGTTTTTT	CASSRRTETEELFF
-	TRBV4-1	16	-	TRBJ1-2	TGCGCCAGCAGCCAAGATGGAAAGCTGGTACAGGGTGGCTACACCTTC	CASSQDGKLVQGGYTF
many	TRBV6-1	15	-	TRBJ2-3	TGTGCCAGCAGTACCGGGGGATTTAGCACAGATACGCAGTATTTT	CASSTGGFSTDTQYF
many	TRBV27	15	TRBD2	TRBJ2-1	TGTGCCAGCAGTTGGGGACTAGCGGTGAACAATGAGCAGTTCTTC	CASSWGLAVNNEQFF
-	TRBV9	15	TRBD2	TRBJ2-7	TGTGCCAGCAGCGTAGATCTAGCGGGAGTATACGAGCAGTACTTC	CASSVDLAGVYEQYF
many	TRBV6-1	15	TRBD1	TRBJ1-5	TGTGCCAGTGACTTAGGTCAGGGGGCGGATCAGCCCCAGCATTTT	CASDLGQGADQPQHF
many	TRBV20-1	15	TRBD2	TRBJ2-5	TGCAGTGCTAGAGGTGCGGGAGGGCCCCGAGAGACCCAGTACTTC	CSARGAGGPRETQYF
many	TRBV6-1	15	TRBD1	TRBJ2-7	TGTGCCAGCAGTGAAGGGCAGGGGGCTTCCTACGAGCAGTACTTC	CASSEGQGASYEQYF
many	TRBV19	15	-	TRBJ1-5	TGTGCCAGTAGTGACTACGACGGGAGCAATCAGCCCCAGCATTTT	CASSDYDGSNQPQHF
few	TRBV10-3	14	-	TRBJ1-5	TGTGCCATCAGAGAGGACAATAGCAATCAGCCCCAGCATTTT	CAIREDNSNQPQHF
once	TRBV2	17	-	TRBJ2-7	TGTGCCAGCAGTGTACTCCCCTCAGGGAACCACTCCTACGAGCAGTACTTC	CASSVLPSGNHSYEQYF
-	TRBV5-1	14	TRBD2	TRBJ2-7	TGCGCCAGCAGCTTCAGCGGGATGGGATACGAGCAGTACTTC	CASSFSGMGYEQYF
few	TRBV12-3/TRBV12-4	14	TRBD2	TRBJ2-7	TGTGCCAGCAGTTCTTGGCTAGCGGGAGGCGAGCAGTACTTC	CASSSWLAGGEQYF
many	TRBV7-2	15	TRBD2	TRBJ2-7	TGTGCCAGCAGCATCATAGCGGGAGGGACCTACGAGCAGTACTTC	CASSIIAGGTYEQYF
-	TRBV28	15	TRBD1	TRBJ1-5	TGTGCCAGCACCCACCACTCGGGACAGAATCAGCCCCAGCATTTT	CASTHHSGQNQPQHF
many	TRBV6-1	14	TRBD2	TRBJ2-3	TGTGCCAGCACGGGACTAGCGAGTACAGATACGCAGTATTTT	CASTGLASTDTQYF
many	TRBV7-2	15	-	TRBJ1-1	TGTGCCAGCAGCTTAGTCCCAGGAACAAGGACTGAAGCTTTCTTT	CASSLVPGTRTEAFF
many	TRBV20-1	13	-	TRBJ2-3	TGCAGTCCGACTTTCAGGAGCACAGATACGCAGTATTTT	CSPTFRSTDTQYF
few	TRBV19	15	TRBD1	TRBJ1-2	TGTGCCAGTACCCCTCCCAGGGGGCGAAACTATGGCTACACCTTC	CASTPPRGRNYGYTF
many	TRBV7-9	14	-	TRBJ1-1	TGTGCCAGCAGCTTAATCAACCCCGCGACTGAAGCTTTCTTT	CASSLINPATEAFF
-	TRBV13	16	TRBD2	TRBJ2-1	TGTGCCAGCAGCCTCCAGAGACTAGCGGGAGGCGATGAGCAGTTCTTC	CASSLQRLAGGDEQFF
many	TRBV6-1	14	TRBD1	TRBJ1-2	TGTGCCAGCAGTGCCCAGGGACAGAGCTATGGCTACACCTTC	CASSAQGQSYGYTF
many	TRBV7-6	14	TRBD2	TRBJ2-5	TGTGCCAGCAGCTTAGGGCGGGAGTCCGAGACCCAGTACTTC	CASSLGRESETQYF
many	TRBV12-3/TRBV12-4	13	-	TRBJ1-5	TGTGCCAGCAGTTTAATTCCAGGTCGGGCCCAGCATTTT	CASSLIPGRAQHF
-	TRBV12-3/TRBV12-4	14	TRBD1	TRBJ1-2	TGTGCCAGCAGTTCGACAGGGGAAGTCTATGGCTACACCTTC	CASSSTGEVYGYTF
many	TRBV7-2	14	-	TRBJ1-6	TGTGCCAGCAGCTTATCACAGAATAATTCACCCCTCCACTTT	CASSLSQNNSPLHF
few	TRBV3-1	15	TRBD2	TRBJ2-5	TGTGCCAGCAGCCAAGTGAAAGCGGGAGGTGAGACCCAGTACTTC	CASSQVKAGGETQYF